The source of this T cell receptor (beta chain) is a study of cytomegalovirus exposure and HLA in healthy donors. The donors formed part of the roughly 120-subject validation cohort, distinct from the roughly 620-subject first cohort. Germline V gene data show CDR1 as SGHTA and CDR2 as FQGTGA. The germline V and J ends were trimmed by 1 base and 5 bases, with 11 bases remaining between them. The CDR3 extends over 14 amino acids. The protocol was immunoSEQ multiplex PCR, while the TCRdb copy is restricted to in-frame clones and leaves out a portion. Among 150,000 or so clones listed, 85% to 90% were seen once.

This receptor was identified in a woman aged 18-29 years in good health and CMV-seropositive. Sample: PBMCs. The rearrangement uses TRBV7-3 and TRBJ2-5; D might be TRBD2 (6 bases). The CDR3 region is CASSLNSEGETQYF. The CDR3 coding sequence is TGTGCCAGCAGCTTAAATTCGGAGGGGGAGACCCAGTACTTC.